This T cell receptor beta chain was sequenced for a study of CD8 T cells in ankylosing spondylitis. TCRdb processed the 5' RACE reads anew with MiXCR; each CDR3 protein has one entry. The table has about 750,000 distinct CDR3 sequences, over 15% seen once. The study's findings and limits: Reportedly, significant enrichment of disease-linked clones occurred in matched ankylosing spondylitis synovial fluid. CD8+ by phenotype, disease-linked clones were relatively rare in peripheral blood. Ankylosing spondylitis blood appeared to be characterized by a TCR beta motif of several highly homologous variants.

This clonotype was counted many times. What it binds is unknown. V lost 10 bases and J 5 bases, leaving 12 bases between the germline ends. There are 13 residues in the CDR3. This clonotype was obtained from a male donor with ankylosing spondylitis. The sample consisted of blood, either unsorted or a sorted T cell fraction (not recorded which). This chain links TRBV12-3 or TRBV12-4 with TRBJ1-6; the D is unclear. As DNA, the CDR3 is TGTGCCACATCGCTGGGTGATAATTCACCCCTCCACTTT. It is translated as CATSLGDNSPLHF.